The rows below give T cell receptor beta chains drawn from one sample of a study of blood T cells in healthy people across ages. Each CDR3 protein gets one entry after TCRdb re-called the 5' RACE reads with MiXCR. Of approximately 2,000,000 distinct CDR3 sequences detected, approximately 39% appear once; the ten largest clones hold more than 20%. Input material: blood. The receptor source for this set is a human donor in good health. CDR3s include the opening cysteine and the closing phenylalanine or tryptophan. The D gene is left open where the match is weak. Expanded clones are given a class, and other clones once, few, many or no size at all.

-	TRBV5-1	TRBJ2-7	-	CASSLGPVESGPPYEQYF	TGCGCCAGCAGCTTGGGTCCGGTTGAGTCCGGGCCCCCTTACGAGCAGTACTTC
-	TRBV6-2/TRBV6-3	TRBJ2-3	many	CASSHGGGSTDTQYF	TGTGCCAGCTCTCATGGGGGTGGTAGCACAGATACGCAGTATTTT
-	TRBV5-5	TRBJ2-7	-	CASSLSDNRYEQYF	TGTGCCAGCAGCTTGAGCGACAATCGCTACGAGCAGTACTTC
-	TRBV7-2	TRBJ1-2	-	CASTLGVGTYGYTF	TGTGCCAGCACCCTCGGTGTGGGAACGTATGGCTACACCTTC
-	TRBV4-2	TRBJ2-4	-	CASSQDLSTNIQYF	TGTGCCAGCAGCCAAGATCTTAGTACAAACATTCAGTACTTC
TRBD1	TRBV15	TRBJ1-1	-	CATSRDGRGETEAFF	TGTGCCACCAGCAGAGATGGCAGGGGGGAAACTGAAGCTTTCTTT
-	TRBV7-2	TRBJ2-7	-	CASSFARTGTQGYEQYF	TGTGCCAGCAGTTTTGCCCGCACAGGGACACAAGGCTACGAGCAGTACTTC
TRBD1	TRBV20-1	TRBJ1-4	few	CSANRGATNEKLFF	TGCAGTGCTAACAGGGGTGCAACTAATGAAAAACTGTTTTTT
-	TRBV6-6	TRBJ2-1	-	CASSYDRGLEQFF	TGTGCCAGCAGTTACGACCGGGGACTTGAGCAGTTCTTC
-	TRBV5-5	TRBJ2-7	-	CASSLGAAFSYEQYF	TGTGCCAGCAGCTTGGGGGCCGCGTTCTCCTACGAGCAGTACTTC
-	TRBV29-1	TRBJ1-1	-	CGVEESRRATEAFF	TGCGGCGTTGAAGAGTCGCGAAGGGCAACTGAAGCTTTCTTT
-	TRBV20-1	TRBJ1-1	-	CSARVEGTNTEALF	TGCAGTGCTAGAGTGGAGGGGACGAACACTGAAGCTCTCTTT
-	TRBV28	TRBJ2-1	-	CASSLRGLGYNEQFF	TGTGCCAGCAGTTTGAGAGGGTTGGGCTACAATGAGCAGTTCTTC
-	TRBV20-1	TRBJ1-1	-	CSARLTGSSTEAFF	TGCAGTGCTAGACTCACAGGGAGTAGCACTGAAGCTTTCTTT
-	TRBV7-9	TRBJ1-2	-	CASSLSGDGSNYGYTF	TGTGCCAGCAGCTTAAGCGGTGACGGCAGTAACTATGGCTACACCTTC
-	TRBV5-1	TRBJ2-5	many	CASSLGQIQETQYF	TGTGCCAGCAGCTTAGGGCAGATCCAAGAGACCCAGTACTTC
-	TRBV5-1	TRBJ1-6	-	CASSLAAQAQNSPLHF	TGCGCCAGCAGCTTGGCTGCGCAGGCCCAAAATTCACCCCTCCACTTT
-	TRBV15	TRBJ1-1	-	CATSRDRVGDTEAFF	TGTGCCACCAGCAGAGATCGAGTTGGGGACACTGAAGCTTTCTTT
-	TRBV2	TRBJ2-7	few	CASSERESPYEQYF	TGTGCCAGCAGTGAACGGGAATCTCCCTACGAGCAGTACTTC
TRBD1	TRBV9	TRBJ1-4	-	CASSERDRGLRGEKLFF	TGTGCCAGCAGCGAGCGGGACAGGGGGCTTCGAGGAGAAAAACTGTTTTTT
-	TRBV7-2	TRBJ1-1	few	CASSLVGGLGTEAFF	TGTGCCAGCAGCTTGGTGGGGGGGTTGGGCACTGAAGCTTTCTTT
TRBD1	TRBV25-1	TRBJ2-1	few	CASSEPGDRGKNEQFF	TGTGCCAGCAGTGAACCTGGAGACAGGGGTAAAAATGAGCAGTTCTTC
-	TRBV29-1	TRBJ1-2	-	CSVVRPTNYGYTF	TGCAGCGTTGTAAGGCCCACTAACTATGGCTACACCTTC
-	TRBV6-6	TRBJ2-7	few	CASRALVGQNEQYF	TGTGCCAGCAGGGCCTTGGTGGGGCAGAACGAGCAGTACTTC
TRBD1	TRBV6-5	TRBJ2-5	few	CASSYLGQGGETQYF	TGTGCCAGCAGTTACTTGGGACAGGGAGGGGAGACCCAGTACTTC
-	TRBV28	TRBJ1-1	-	CASSDRGAEAFF	TGTGCCAGCAGTGACAGAGGAGCTGAAGCTTTCTTT
-	TRBV28	TRBJ1-1	-	CASSEGSRREAFF	TGTGCCAGCAGCGAGGGGTCTCGAAGGGAAGCTTTCTTT
TRBD1	TRBV5-1	TRBJ2-5	few	CASSLRDRAQETQYF	TGCGCCAGCAGCTTGCGGGACAGGGCTCAAGAGACCCAGTACTTC
-	TRBV7-2	TRBJ2-1	few	CASSSSRDNEQFF	TGTGCCAGCAGCTCTAGTAGGGACAATGAGCAGTTCTTC
-	TRBV7-2	TRBJ1-1	-	CASSLVMGTTEAFF	TGTGCCAGCAGCTTAGTAATGGGGACCACTGAAGCTTTCTTT
-	TRBV20-1	TRBJ2-7	-	CSARALQGSAYEQYF	TGCAGTGCTAGAGCGTTACAGGGTTCGGCCTACGAGCAGTACTTC
TRBD1	TRBV6-2/TRBV6-3	TRBJ1-5	few	CASSDQGAGQPQHF	TGTGCCAGCAGCGATCAGGGGGCAGGGCAGCCCCAGCATTTT
TRBD2	TRBV10-3	TRBJ2-6	many	CAIRDQGLAEHPSGANVLTF	TGTGCCATCCGGGACCAAGGACTAGCGGAACATCCCTCTGGGGCCAACGTCCTGACTTTC
TRBD1	TRBV7-2	TRBJ2-7	few	CASGGGTGAYEQYF	TGTGCCAGCGGTGGGGGGACAGGCGCCTACGAGCAGTACTTC
-	TRBV4-1	TRBJ1-5	-	CASCRAQGANQPQHF	TGCGCCAGCTGCCGAGCACAGGGTGCGAATCAGCCCCAGCATTTT
-	TRBV7-8	TRBJ2-3	once	CASSTDPPDTQYF	TGTGCCAGCAGCACAGATCCACCAGATACGCAGTATTTT
TRBD2	TRBV30	TRBJ2-4	few	CAWSPGLVSGEQYF	TGTGCCTGGAGTCCAGGACTAGTCTCGGGGGAGCAGTACTTC
TRBD1	TRBV7-9	TRBJ1-2	few	CASSTSTGTGRGYTF	TGTGCCAGCAGCACCTCAACCGGGACAGGACGTGGCTACACCTTC
-	TRBV7-9	TRBJ1-4	once	CASSLDLGANEKLFF	TGTGCCAGCAGCTTAGATCTCGGGGCTAATGAAAAACTGTTTTTT
-	TRBV10-3	TRBJ2-7	-	CAISDQWAGLSSYEQYF	TGTGCCATCAGTGATCAGTGGGCAGGCCTTAGCTCCTACGAGCAGTACTTC
TRBD1	TRBV12-3/TRBV12-4	TRBJ2-7	-	CASRKGQGNHEQYF	TGTGCCAGCAGGAAGGGACAGGGTAACCACGAGCAGTACTTC
-	TRBV6-2/TRBV6-3	TRBJ2-1	-	CASKESYSYNEQFF	TGTGCCAGCAAAGAGTCTTATTCCTACAATGAGCAGTTCTTC
-	TRBV12-3/TRBV12-4	TRBJ1-6	few	CASSFRDSYNSPLHF	TGTGCCAGCAGTTTTCGTGACTCCTATAATTCACCCCTCCACTTT
-	TRBV4-1	TRBJ2-5	-	CVSSQDVGRETQYF	TGCGTCAGCAGCCAAGATGTGGGGCGCGAGACCCAGTACTTC
-	TRBV7-3	TRBJ2-7	-	CASSLSPNSERYF	TGTGCCAGCAGCTTAAGCCCCAACTCCGAGCGGTACTTC
TRBD1	TRBV12-3/TRBV12-4	TRBJ2-7	many	CASSLGTGFSYEQYF	TGTGCCAGCAGTTTAGGGACAGGGTTCTCCTACGAGCAGTACTTC
-	TRBV4-2	TRBJ2-1	-	CVSTLGASGEQFF	TGTGTCAGCACGCTGGGAGCGAGCGGCGAGCAGTTCTTC
-	TRBV6-2/TRBV6-3	TRBJ1-2	-	CASSRQPWTTLLSYGYTF	TGTGCCAGCAGCAGACAACCCTGGACCACACTCCTAAGTTATGGCTACACCTTC
-	TRBV6-2/TRBV6-3	TRBJ1-2	-	CAIRTANYGYTF	TGTGCCATCAGGACAGCGAACTATGGCTACACCTTC
-	TRBV6-6	TRBJ2-7	many	CASSYRDEQYF	TGTGCCAGCAGTTACAGGGACGAGCAGTACTTC
-	TRBV20-1	TRBJ1-2	-	CSARQQGRGYTF	TGCAGTGCTAGGCAACAGGGCCGTGGCTACACCTTC
-	TRBV14	TRBJ2-4	few	CASSPPDRIKQYF	TGTGCCAGCAGCCCACCAGACAGGATCAAGCAGTACTTC
TRBD1	TRBV5-8	TRBJ2-5	-	CASSYRQGRAETQYF	TGTGCCAGCAGTTACCGACAGGGTAGGGCTGAGACCCAGTACTTC
-	TRBV29-1	TRBJ1-5	-	CSVEDPLAAVIGNQPQHF	TGCAGCGTTGAAGATCCCTTGGCGGCGGTTATTGGCAATCAGCCCCAGCATTTT
-	TRBV7-3	TRBJ2-5	-	CASSSHPTAGGQETQYF	TGTGCCAGCAGCTCACATCCCACAGCTGGGGGCCAAGAGACCCAGTACTTC
-	TRBV5-1	TRBJ1-1	few	CASTLQGYTEAFF	TGCGCCAGCACTCTCCAGGGTTACACTGAAGCTTTCTTT
TRBD1	TRBV7-9	TRBJ1-4	-	CASSGQGAATNEKLFF	TGTGCCAGCAGCGGACAGGGGGCCGCAACTAATGAAAAACTGTTTTTT